The clone carrying this T cell receptor beta chain was seen once. Its antigen remains unknown. The sample belongs to a study of CD8+ T cells in alopecia areata. Points from the study as a whole: More clonal than normal scalp was lesional scalp, particularly alopecia totalis/universalis. Relative to mice, TCR sharing across patients was less clear, a difference possibly HLA-related.

The CDR3 covers 14 residues. Germline values: CDR1 SQVTM, CDR2 ANQGSEA. Using a FACSAria, the CD4+ and CD8+ T cells were sorted from the PBMCs. Reverse transcribed after extraction, RNA yielded cDNA as the sequencing template. The data were produced by immunoSEQ multiplex PCR, yet TCRdb's version contains in-frame clones alone and is incomplete. The sample records about 120,000 clones, 47% being singletons. The sequence derives from a human donor with alopecia areata. What was sequenced was NKG2D-low CD8+ T cells sorted from blood. This rearrangement joins TRBV29-1 to TRBJ2-1, with 7 bases lining up with TRBD1. For the CDR3, the DNA is TGCACCTCAGTCGGGACAGATGATTACAATGAGCAGTTCTTC. This sequence encodes CTSVGTDDYNEQFF.